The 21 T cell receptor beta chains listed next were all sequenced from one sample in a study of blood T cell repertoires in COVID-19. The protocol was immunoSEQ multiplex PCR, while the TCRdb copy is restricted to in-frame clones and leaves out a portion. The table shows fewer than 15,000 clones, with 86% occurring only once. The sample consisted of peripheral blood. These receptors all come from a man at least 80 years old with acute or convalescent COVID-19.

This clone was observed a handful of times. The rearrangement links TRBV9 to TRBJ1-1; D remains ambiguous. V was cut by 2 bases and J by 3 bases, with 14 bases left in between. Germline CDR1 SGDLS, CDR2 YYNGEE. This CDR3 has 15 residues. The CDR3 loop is CASSVVGEGHTEAFF. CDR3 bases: TGTGCCAGCAGCGTCGTCGGGGAAGGGCACACTGAAGCTTTCTTT.

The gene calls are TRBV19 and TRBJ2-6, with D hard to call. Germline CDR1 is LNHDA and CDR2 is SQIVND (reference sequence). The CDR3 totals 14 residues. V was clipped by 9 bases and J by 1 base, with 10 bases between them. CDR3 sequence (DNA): TGTGCCAGCCTAGAAATGTCTGGGGCCAACGTCCTGACTTTC. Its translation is CASLEMSGANVLTF.

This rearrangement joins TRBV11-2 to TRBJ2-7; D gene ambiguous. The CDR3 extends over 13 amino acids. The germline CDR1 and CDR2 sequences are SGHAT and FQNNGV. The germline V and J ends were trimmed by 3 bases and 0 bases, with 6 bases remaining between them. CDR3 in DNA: TGTGCCAGCAGCTTCCACAACTCCTACGAGCAGTACTTC. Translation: CASSFHNSYEQYF.

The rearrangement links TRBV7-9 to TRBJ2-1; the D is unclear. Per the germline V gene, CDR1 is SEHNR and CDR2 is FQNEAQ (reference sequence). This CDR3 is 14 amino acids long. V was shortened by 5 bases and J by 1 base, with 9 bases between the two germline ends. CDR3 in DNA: TGTGCCAGCAGCCCCTCGAGGTCCTACAATGAGCAGTTCTTC. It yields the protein CASSPSRSYNEQFF.

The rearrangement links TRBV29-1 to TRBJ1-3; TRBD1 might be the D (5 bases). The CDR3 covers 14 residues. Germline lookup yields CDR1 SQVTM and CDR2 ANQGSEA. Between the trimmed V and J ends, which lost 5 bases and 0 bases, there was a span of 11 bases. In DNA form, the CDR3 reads TGCAGCGTTCGACAGAGACCCTCTGGAAACACCATATATTTT. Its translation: CSVRQRPSGNTIYF.

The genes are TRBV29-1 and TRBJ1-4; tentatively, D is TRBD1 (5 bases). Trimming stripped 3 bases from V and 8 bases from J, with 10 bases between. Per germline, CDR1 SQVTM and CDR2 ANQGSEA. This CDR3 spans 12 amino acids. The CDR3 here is CSVEGPDEKLFF. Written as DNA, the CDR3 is TGCAGCGTTGAGGGGCCTGACGAAAAACTGTTTTTT.

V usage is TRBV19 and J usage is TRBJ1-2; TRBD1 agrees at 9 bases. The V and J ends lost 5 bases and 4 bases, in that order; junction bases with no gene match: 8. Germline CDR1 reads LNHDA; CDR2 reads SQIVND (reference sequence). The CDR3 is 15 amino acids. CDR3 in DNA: TGTGCCAGTAGTCCGGGACAGGGCCTTTTCTATGGCTACACCTTC. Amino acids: CASSPGQGLFYGYTF.

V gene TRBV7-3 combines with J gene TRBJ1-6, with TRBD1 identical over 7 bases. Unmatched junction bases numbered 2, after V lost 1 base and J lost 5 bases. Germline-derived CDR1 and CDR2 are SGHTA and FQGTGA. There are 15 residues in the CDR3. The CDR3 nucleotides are TGTGCCAGCAGCTTAATGGGGACAGATAATTCACCCCTCCACTTT. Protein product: CASSLMGTDNSPLHF. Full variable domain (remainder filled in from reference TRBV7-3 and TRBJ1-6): GAGVSQTPSNKVTEKGKYVELRCDPISGHTALYWYRQSLGQGPEFLIYFQGTGAADDSGLPNDRFFAVRPEGSVSTLKIQRTERGDSAVYLCASSLMGTDNSPLHFGNGTRLTVT.

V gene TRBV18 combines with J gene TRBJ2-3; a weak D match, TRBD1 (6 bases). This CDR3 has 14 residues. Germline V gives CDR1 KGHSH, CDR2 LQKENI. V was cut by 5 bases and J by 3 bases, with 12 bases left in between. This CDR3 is CASSSLQGTDTQYF. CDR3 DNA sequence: TGTGCCAGCTCATCACTACAGGGAACAGATACGCAGTATTTT.

Here the CDR3 reads CASSSDREKLFF. CDR3 nucleotides: TGTGCCAGCAGCTCCGACAGGGAAAAACTGTTTTTT. The gene calls are TRBV11-2 and TRBJ1-4; a weak D match, TRBD1 (6 bases). V was clipped by 4 bases and J by 8 bases, with 8 bases between them. CDR3 length: 12 residues. Germline-derived CDR1 and CDR2 are SGHAT and FQNNGV.

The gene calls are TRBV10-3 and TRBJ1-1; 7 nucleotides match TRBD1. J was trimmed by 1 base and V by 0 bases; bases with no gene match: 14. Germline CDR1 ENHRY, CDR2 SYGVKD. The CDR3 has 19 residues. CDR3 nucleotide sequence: TGTGCCATCAGTGAGTCCTTATTTGATGACAGGGTGAGGAACACTGAAGCTTTCTTT. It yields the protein CAISESLFDDRVRNTEAFF.

The CDR3 bases are TGTGCCAGCAGGGTTAGCTTCAGCTCTGGAAACACCATATATTTT. It specifies CASRVSFSSGNTIYF. The chain has TRBV2 and TRBJ1-3; D remains unclear. Trimming removed 6 bases from V and 0 bases from J, with 12 bases in between. CDR3 length: 15 amino acids. The germline gives CDR1 SNHLY, CDR2 FYNNEI.

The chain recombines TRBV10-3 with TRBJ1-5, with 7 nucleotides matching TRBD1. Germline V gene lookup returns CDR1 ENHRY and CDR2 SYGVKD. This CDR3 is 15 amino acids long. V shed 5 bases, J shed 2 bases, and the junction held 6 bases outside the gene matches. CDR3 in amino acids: CAISSGTAGNQPQHF. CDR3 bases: TGTGCCATCAGTAGTGGGACAGCTGGCAATCAGCCCCAGCATTTT.

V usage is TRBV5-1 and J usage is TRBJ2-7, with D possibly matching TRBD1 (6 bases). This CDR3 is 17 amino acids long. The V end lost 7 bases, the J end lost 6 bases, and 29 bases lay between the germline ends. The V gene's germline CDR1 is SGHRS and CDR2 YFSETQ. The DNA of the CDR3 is TGCGCCAGCGGGCCGGGACACCGGGACCCAAAGGTAGGCGAGCAGTACTTC. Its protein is CASGPGHRDPKVGEQYF.

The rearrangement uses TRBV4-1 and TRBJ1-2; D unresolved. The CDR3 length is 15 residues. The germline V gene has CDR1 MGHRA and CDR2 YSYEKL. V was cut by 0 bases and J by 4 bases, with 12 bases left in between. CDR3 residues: CASSQEVQTFYGYTF. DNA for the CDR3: TGCGCCAGCAGCCAAGAAGTCCAGACATTCTATGGCTACACCTTC.

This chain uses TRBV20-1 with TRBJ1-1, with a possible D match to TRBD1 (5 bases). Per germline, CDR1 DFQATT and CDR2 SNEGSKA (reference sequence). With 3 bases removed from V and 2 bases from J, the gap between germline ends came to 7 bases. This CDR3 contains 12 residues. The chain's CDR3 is CSASRGNTEAFF. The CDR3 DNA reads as TGCAGTGCTAGTAGGGGTAACACTGAAGCTTTCTTT.

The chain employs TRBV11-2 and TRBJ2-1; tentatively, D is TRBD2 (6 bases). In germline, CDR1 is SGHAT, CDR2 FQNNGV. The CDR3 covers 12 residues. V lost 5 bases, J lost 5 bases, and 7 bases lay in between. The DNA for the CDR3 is TGTGCCAGCAGCCGCGGGAACAATGAGCAGTTCTTC. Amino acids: CASSRGNNEQFF.

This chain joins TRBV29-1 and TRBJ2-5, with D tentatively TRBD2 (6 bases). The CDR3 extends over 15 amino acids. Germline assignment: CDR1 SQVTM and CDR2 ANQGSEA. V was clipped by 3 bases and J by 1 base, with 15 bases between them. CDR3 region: CSVDGLSGLQETQYF. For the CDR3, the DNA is TGCAGCGTTGATGGACTATCGGGGCTCCAAGAGACCCAGTACTTC.

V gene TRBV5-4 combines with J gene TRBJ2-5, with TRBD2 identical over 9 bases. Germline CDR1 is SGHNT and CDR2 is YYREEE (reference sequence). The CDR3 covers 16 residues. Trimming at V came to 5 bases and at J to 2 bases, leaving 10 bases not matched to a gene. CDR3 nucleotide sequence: TGTGCCAGCAGTCCCCCTTTGCGGGGGGGACAAGAGACCCAGTACTTC. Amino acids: CASSPPLRGGQETQYF. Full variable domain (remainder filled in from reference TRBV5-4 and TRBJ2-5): ETGVTQSPTHLIKTRGQQVTLRCSSQSGHNTVSWYQQALGQGPQFIFQYYREEENGRGNFPPRFSGLQFPNYSSELNVNALELDDSALYLCASSPPLRGGQETQYFGPGTRLLVL.

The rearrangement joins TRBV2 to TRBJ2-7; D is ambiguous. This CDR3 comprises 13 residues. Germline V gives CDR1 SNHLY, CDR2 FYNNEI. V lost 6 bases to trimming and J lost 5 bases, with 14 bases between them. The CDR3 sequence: CASSRVWANEQYF. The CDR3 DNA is TGTGCCAGCAGCAGAGTCTGGGCCAACGAGCAGTACTTC.

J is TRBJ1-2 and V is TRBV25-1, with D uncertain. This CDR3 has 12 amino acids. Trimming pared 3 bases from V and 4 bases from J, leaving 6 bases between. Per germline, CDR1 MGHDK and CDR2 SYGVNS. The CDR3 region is CASSDIGYGYTF. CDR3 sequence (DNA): TGTGCCAGCAGTGATATCGGCTATGGCTACACCTTC.